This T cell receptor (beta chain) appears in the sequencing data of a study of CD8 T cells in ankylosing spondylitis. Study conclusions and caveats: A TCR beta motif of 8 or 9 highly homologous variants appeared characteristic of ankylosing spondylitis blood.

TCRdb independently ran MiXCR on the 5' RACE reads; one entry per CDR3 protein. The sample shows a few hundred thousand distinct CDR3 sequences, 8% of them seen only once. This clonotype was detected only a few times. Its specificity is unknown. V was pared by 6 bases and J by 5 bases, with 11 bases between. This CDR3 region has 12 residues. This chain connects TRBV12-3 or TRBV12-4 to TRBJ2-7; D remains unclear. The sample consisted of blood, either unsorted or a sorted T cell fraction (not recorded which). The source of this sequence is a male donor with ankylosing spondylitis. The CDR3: CASRSIWDEQYF. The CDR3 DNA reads TGTGCCAGCAGGAGTATATGGGACGAGCAGTACTTC.